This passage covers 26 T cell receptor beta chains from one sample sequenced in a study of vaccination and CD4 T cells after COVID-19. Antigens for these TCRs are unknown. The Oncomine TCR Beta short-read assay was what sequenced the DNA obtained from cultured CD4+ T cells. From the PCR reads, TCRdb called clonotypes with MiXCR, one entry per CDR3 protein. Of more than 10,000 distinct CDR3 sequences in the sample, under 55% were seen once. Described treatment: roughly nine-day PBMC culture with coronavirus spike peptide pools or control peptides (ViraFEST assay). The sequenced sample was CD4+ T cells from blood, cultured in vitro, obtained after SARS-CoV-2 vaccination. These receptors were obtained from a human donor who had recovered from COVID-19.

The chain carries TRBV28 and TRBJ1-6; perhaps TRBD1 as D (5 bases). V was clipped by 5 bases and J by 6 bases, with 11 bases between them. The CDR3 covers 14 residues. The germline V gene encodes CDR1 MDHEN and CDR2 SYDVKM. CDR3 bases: TGTGCCAGCAGTCCAGAGAGGGGTAATTCACCCCTCCACTTT. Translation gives CASSPERGNSPLHF.

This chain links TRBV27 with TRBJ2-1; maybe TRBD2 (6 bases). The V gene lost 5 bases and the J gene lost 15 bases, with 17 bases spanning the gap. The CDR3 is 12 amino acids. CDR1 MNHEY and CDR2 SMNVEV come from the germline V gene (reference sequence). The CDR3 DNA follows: TGTGCCAGCAGTGAGACTAGTAATAAACCGTTCTTC. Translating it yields CASSETSNKPFF.

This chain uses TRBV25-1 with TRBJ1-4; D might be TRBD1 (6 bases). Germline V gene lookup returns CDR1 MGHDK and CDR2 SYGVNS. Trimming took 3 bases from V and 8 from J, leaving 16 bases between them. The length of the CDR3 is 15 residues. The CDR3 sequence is CASSDGGGLGEKLFF. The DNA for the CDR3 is TGTGCCAGCAGTGATGGAGGGGGGCTTGGGGAAAAACTGTTTTTT.

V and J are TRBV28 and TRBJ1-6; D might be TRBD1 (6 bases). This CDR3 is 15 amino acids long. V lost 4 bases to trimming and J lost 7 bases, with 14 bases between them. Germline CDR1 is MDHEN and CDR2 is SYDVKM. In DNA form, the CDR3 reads TGTGCCAGCAGTTACAGGGCGCCGAGGAATTCACCCCTCCACTTT. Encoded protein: CASSYRAPRNSPLHF.

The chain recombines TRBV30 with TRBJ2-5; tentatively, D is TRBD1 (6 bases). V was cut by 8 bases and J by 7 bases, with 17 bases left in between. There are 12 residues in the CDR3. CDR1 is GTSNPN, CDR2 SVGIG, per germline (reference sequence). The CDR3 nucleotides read TGTGCCCGGAACCCAGGGGTTGGGACCCAGTACTTC. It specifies CARNPGVGTQYF.

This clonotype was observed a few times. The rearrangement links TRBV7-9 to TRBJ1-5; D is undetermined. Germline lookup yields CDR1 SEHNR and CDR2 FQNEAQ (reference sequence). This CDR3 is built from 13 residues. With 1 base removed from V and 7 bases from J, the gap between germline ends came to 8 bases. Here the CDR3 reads CASSLVAEQPQHF. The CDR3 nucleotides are TGTGCCAGCAGCTTAGTAGCAGAACAGCCCCAGCATTTT.

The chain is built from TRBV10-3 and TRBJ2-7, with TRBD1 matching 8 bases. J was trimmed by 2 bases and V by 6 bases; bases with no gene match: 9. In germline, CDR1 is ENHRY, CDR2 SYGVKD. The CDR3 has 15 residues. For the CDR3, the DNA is TGTGCCATCAGGATGGACAGGGATCAAACCTACGAGCAGTACTTC. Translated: CAIRMDRDQTYEQYF.

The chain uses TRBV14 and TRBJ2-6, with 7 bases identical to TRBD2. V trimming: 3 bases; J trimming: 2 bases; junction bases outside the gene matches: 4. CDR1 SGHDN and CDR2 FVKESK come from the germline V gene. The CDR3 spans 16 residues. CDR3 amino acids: CASSQGRGTGANVLTF. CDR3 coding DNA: TGTGCCAGCAGCCAGGGGAGGGGAACTGGGGCCAACGTCCTGACTTTC.

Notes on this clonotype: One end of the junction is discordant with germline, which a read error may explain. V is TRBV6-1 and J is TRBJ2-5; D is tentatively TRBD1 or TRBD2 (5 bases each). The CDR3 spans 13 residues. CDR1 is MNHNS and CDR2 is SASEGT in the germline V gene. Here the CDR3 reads CASSERPDGTRYF. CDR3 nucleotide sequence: TGTGCCAGCAGTGAAAGACCCGATGGGACCCGGTACTTC.

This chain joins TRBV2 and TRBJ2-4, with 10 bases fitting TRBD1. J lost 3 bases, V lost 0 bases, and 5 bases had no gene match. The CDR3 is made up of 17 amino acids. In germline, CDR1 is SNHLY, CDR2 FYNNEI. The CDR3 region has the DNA TGTGCCAGCAGTGAAGCCCCCGGGACAGGGGACAAAAACATTCAGTACTTC. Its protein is CASSEAPGTGDKNIQYF.

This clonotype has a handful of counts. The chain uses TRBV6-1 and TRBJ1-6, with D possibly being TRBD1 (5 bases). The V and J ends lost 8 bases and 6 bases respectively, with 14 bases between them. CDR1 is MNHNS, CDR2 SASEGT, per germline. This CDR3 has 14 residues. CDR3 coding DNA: TGTGCCAGCGCGAACCGGGGGGGTAATTCACCCCTCCACTTT. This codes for CASANRGGNSPLHF.

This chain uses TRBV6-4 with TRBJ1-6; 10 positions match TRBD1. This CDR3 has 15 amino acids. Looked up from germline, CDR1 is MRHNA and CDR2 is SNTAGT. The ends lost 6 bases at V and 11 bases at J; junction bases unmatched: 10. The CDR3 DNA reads TGTGCCAGCAGCGAATTCGGACAGGGGGTTGCACCCCTCCACTTT. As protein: CASSEFGQGVAPLHF.

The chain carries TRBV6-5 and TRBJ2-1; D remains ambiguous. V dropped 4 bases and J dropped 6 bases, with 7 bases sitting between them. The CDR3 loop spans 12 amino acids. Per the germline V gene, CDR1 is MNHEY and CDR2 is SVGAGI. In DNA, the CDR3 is TGTGCCAGCAGTTCCCCGTCCAATGAGCAGTTCTTC. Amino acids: CASSSPSNEQFF.

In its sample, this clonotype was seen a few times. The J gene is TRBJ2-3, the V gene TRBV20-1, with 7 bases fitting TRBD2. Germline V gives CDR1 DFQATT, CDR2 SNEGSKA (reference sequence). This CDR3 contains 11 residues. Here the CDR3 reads CGGDYRGTQYF. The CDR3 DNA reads TGCGGGGGGGACTACCGTGGGACGCAGTATTTT.

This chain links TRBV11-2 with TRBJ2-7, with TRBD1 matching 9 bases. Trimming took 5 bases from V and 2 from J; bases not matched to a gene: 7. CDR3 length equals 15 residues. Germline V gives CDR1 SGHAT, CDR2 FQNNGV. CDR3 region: CASSLGTGLTYEQYF. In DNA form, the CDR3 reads TGTGCCAGCAGCCTAGGGACAGGGTTAACCTACGAGCAGTACTTC.

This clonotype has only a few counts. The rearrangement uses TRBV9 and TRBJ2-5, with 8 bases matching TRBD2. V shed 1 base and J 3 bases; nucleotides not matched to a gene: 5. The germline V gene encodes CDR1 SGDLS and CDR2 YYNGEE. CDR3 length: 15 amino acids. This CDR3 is CASSVRPGLEETQYF. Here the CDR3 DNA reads TGTGCCAGCAGCGTAAGACCGGGACTAGAAGAGACCCAGTACTTC.

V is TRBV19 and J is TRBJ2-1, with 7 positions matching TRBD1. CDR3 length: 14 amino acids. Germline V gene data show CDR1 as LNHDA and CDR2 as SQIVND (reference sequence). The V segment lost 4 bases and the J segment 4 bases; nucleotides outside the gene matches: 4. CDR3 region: CASSRDREYNEQFF. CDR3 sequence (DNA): TGTGCCAGTAGTAGAGACAGGGAGTACAATGAGCAGTTCTTC.

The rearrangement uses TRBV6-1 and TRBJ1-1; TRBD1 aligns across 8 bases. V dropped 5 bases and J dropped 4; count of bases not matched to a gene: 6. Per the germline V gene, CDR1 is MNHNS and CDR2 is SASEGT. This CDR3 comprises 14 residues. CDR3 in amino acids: CASSRFGQGTEAFF. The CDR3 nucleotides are TGTGCCAGCAGTCGATTCGGACAGGGCACTGAAGCTTTCTTT.

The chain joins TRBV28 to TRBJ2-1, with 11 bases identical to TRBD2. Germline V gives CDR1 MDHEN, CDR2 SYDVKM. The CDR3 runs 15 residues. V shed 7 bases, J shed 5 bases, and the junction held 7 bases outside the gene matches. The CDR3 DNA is TGTGCCAGCAATCCTAGCGGGGGGAGAAACAATGAGCAGTTCTTC. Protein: CASNPSGGRNNEQFF. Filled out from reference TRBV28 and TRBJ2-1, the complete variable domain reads DVKVTQSSRYLVKRTGEKVFLECVQDMDHENMFWYRQDPGLGLRLIYFSYDVKMKEKGDIPEGYSVSREKKERFSLILESASTNQTSMYLCASNPSGGRNNEQFFGPGTRLTVL.

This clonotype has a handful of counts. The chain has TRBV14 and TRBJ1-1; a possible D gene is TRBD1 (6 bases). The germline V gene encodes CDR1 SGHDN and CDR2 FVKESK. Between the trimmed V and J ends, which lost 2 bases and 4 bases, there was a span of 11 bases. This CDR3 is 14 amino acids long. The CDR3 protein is CASSQYREGTEAFF. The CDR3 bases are TGTGCCAGCAGCCAATACAGGGAAGGCACTGAAGCTTTCTTT. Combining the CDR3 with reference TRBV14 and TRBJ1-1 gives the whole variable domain EAGVTQFPSHSVIEKGQTVTLRCDPISGHDNLYWYRRVMGKEIKFLLHFVKESKQDESGMPNNRFLAERTGGTYSTLKVQPAELEDSGVYFCASSQYREGTEAFFGQGTRLTVV.

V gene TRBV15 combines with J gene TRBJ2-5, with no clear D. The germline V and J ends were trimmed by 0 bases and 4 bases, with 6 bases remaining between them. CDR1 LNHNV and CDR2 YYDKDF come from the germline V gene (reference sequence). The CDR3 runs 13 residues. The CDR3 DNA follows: TGTGCCACCAGCAGAGATCAAGGAGAGACCCAGTACTTC. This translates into CATSRDQGETQYF. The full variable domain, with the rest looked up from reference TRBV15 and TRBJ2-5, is DAMVIQNPRYQVTQFGKPVTLSCSQTLNHNVMYWYQQKSSQAPKLLFHYYDKDFNNEADTPDNFQSRRPNTSFCFLDIRSPGLGDTAMYLCATSRDQGETQYFGPGTRLLVL.

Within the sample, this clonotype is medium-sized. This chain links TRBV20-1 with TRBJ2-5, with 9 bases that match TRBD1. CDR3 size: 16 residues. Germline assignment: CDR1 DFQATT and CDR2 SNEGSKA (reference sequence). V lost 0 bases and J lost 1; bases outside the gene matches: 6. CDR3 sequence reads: CSARDPGTGIQETQYF. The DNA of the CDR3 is TGCAGTGCTAGAGACCCCGGGACAGGGATCCAAGAGACCCAGTACTTC.

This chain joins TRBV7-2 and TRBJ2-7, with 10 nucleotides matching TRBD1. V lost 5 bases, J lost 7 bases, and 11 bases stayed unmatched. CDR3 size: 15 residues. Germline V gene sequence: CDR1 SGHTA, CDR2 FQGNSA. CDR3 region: CASSPRLGQGTEQYF. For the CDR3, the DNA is TGTGCCAGCAGCCCAAGATTGGGACAGGGGACAGAGCAGTACTTC.

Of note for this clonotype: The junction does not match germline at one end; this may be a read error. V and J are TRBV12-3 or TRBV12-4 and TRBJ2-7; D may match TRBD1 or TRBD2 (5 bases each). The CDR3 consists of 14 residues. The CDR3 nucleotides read TGTGCCAGCAGTTTGGGGCAGTCGTGGGACGAGCGGTACTTC. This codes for CASSLGQSWDERYF.

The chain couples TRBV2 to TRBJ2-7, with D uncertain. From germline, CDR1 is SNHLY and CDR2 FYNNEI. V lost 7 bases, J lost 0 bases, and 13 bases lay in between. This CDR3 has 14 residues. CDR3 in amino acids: CASTDFGDSYEQYF. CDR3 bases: TGTGCCAGCACCGACTTTGGTGACTCCTACGAGCAGTACTTC.

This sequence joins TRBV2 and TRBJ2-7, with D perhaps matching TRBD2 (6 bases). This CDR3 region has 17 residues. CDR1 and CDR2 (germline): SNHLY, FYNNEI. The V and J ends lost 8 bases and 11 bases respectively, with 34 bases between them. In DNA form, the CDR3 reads TGTGCCAGCGACCCTGATAAGGGGACTTACACCAAGAAAACGGAGTACTTC. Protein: CASDPDKGTYTKKTEYF.